This TCR beta chain is from a study of T cells in Graves' hyperthyroidism and ophthalmopathy. J lost 3 bases, V lost 5 bases, and 11 bases had no gene match. The CDR3 is 17 residues long. Germline CDR1 SGHVS, CDR2 FQNEAQ. This clonotype came up many times. Regions amplified from RNA transcripts were the TCR beta CDR3 regions. An initial round of RT-PCR targeting the TCR CDR3 relied on the HTBI primer set. TCRdb used MiXCR to reprocess the multiplex PCR reads, holding one entry per CDR3 protein. The sample yields hundreds of thousands of distinct CDR3 sequences, approximately 20% seen once. Sequenced input: blood. V and J are TRBV7-8 and TRBJ2-7; TRBD2 matches 12 bases. The sequence came from a man between 40 and 49 years old with Graves' ophthalmopathy. The DNA for the CDR3 is TGTGCCAGCAGCCCTCCTTGGACTAGCGGGGACCTCTACGAGCAGTACTTC. Its protein is CASSPPWTSGDLYEQYF.